Listed below are T cell receptor beta chains from one sample, sequenced in a study of blood T cell repertoires in COVID-19. Clones were sequenced by immunoSEQ multiplex PCR, and TCRdb holds only the in-frame ones, with some missing. In the table there are just over 300,000 clones, 85% to 90% of which are singletons. The sample comprised PBMCs or T cells enriched from blood (not recorded which). The receptor set was obtained from a man aged 30-40 years who had recovered from COVID-19. CDR3s include the opening cysteine and the closing phenylalanine or tryptophan. Each record gives: D gene, V gene, J gene, clone size, CDR3 protein, CDR3 DNA. The D gene is left open where the match is weak. Size tells how often a clone was seen (once, few, many) or the class of an expanded clone, and some rows leave it out.

.	TRBV5-4	TRBJ2-1	.	CASSLELGTPYNEQFF	TGTGCCAGCAGCTTGGAGCTCGGGACACCCTACAATGAGCAGTTCTTC
TRBD1	TRBV5-8	TRBJ2-1	.	CASSPPAGQGNNEQFF	TGTGCCAGCAGCCCACCCGCGGGACAGGGGAACAATGAGCAGTTCTTC
TRBD2	TRBV9	TRBJ2-1	.	CASSVARTSGSYNEQFF	TGTGCCAGCAGCGTAGCAAGGACTAGCGGATCCTACAATGAGCAGTTCTTC
.	TRBV5-1	TRBJ1-1	.	CASMEGGNTEAFF	TGCGCCAGCATGGAGGGCGGGAACACTGAAGCTTTCTTT
.	TRBV11-2	TRBJ2-1	.	CASSLEPTLPGYNEQFF	TGTGCCAGCAGCTTAGAGCCTACTTTACCGGGATACAATGAGCAGTTCTTC
.	TRBV6-5	TRBJ2-2	.	CASSYLSNTGELFF	TGTGCCAGCAGTTACCTTTCGAACACCGGGGAGCTGTTTTTT
TRBD2	TRBV10-3	TRBJ2-2	.	CAIRKVAGGNTGELFF	TGTGCCATCAGAAAGGTAGCGGGGGGGAACACCGGGGAGCTGTTTTTT
TRBD2	TRBV7-6	TRBJ2-1	.	CASSRRGGLRDEQFF	TGTGCCAGCTCCCGACGGGGGGGCCTTAGGGATGAGCAGTTCTTC
TRBD1	TRBV27	TRBJ1-6	.	CASSLLSGQGGNSPLHF	TGTGCCAGCAGTTTACTATCGGGACAGGGTGGAAATTCACCCCTCCACTTT
.	TRBV7-2	TRBJ1-1	.	CASRSNRDTEAFF	TGTGCCAGCAGGTCCAACAGGGACACTGAAGCTTTCTTT
.	TRBV7-9	TRBJ1-2	.	CASIRSGGNYGYTF	TGTGCCAGCATCCGATCTGGGGGCAACTATGGCTACACCTTC
TRBD1	TRBV11-2	TRBJ1-2	.	CASSLTGGRPNYGYTF	TGTGCCAGCAGTTTGACAGGGGGAAGACCTAACTATGGCTACACCTTC
TRBD2	TRBV9	TRBJ2-1	.	CASSVVRTGGPGEQFF	TGTGCCAGCAGCGTAGTTCGCACGGGAGGGCCGGGTGAGCAGTTCTTC
TRBD1	TRBV18	TRBJ1-6	.	CASSPRGQESSYNSPLHF	TGTGCCAGCTCACCCAGGGGACAGGAAAGCTCCTATAATTCACCCCTCCACTTT
.	TRBV11-3	TRBJ2-7	few	CASGQDSYEQYF	TGTGCCAGCGGCCAGGATTCCTACGAGCAGTACTTC
TRBD1	TRBV11-3	TRBJ1-1	.	CASIDRGTGTEAFF	TGTGCCAGCATCGATAGGGGGACAGGGACTGAAGCTTTCTTT
TRBD1	TRBV2	TRBJ1-1	.	CASSEGGTGRDTEAFF	TGTGCCAGCAGTGAAGGGGGGACAGGGAGGGACACTGAAGCTTTCTTT
.	TRBV11-2	TRBJ2-7	.	CASSLTGTPEQYF	TGTGCCAGCAGCTTAACAGGGACCCCCGAGCAGTACTTC
.	TRBV9	TRBJ1-1	.	CASSVKPSGGNTEAFF	TGTGCCAGCAGCGTAAAGCCCTCCGGGGGGAACACTGAAGCTTTCTTT
.	TRBV30	TRBJ1-1	few	CAWSMGFGRGTEAFF	TGTGCCTGGAGTATGGGATTCGGCCGGGGCACTGAAGCTTTCTTT
TRBD1	TRBV5-1	TRBJ1-1	.	CASSLGGTGGTEAFF	TGCGCCAGCAGCTTGGGAGGGACAGGGGGCACTGAAGCTTTCTTT
.	TRBV7-2	TRBJ2-2	.	CASSLGPTPTTGELFF	TGTGCCAGCAGCTTAGGCCCGACACCCACCACCGGGGAGCTGTTTTTT
TRBD1	TRBV19	TRBJ2-3	.	CASSIFWTGDTDTQYF	TGTGCCAGTAGTATCTTCTGGACAGGGGACACAGATACGCAGTATTTT